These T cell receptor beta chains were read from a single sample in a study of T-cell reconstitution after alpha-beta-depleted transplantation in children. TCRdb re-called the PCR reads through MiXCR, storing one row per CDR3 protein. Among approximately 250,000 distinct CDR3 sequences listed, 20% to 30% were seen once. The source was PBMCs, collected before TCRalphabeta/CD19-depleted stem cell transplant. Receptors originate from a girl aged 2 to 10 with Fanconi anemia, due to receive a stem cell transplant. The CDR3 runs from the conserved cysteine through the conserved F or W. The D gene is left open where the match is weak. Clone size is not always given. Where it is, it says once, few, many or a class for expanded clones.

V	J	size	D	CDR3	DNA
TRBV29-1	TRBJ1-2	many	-	CSVEEGGYTF	TGCAGCGTTGAAGAAGGGGGCTACACCTTC
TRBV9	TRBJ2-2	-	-	CASSVSGTSTGELFF	TGTGCCAGCAGCGTAAGCGGAACTAGCACCGGGGAGCTGTTTTTT
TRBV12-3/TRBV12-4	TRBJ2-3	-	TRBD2	CASSSERGGRDTQYF	TGTGCCAGCAGTTCGGAGCGGGGGGGCCGAGATACGCAGTATTTT
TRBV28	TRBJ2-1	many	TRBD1	CASSSRTGSNEQFF	TGTGCCAGCAGTTCTCGGACAGGGAGCAATGAGCAGTTCTTC
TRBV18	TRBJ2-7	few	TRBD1	CASSPPTGLYEQYF	TGTGCCAGCTCACCACCGACAGGGCTCTACGAGCAGTACTTC
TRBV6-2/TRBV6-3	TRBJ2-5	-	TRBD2	CASTPDSGSWRETQYF	TGTGCCAGCACCCCAGATAGCGGGAGTTGGAGGGAGACCCAGTACTTC
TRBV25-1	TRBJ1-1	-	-	CASSEKTRTEAFF	TGTGCCAGCAGTGAGAAAACTAGAACTGAAGCTTTCTTT
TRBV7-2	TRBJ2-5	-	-	CASSPRAGRMDQETQYF	TGTGCCAGCAGCCCTCGTGCGGGAAGGATGGACCAAGAGACCCAGTACTTC
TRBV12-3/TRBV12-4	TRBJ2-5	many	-	CASTPRGIKETQYF	TGTGCCAGCACTCCCAGGGGAATAAAAGAGACCCAGTACTTC
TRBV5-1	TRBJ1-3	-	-	CASSFTSQANGNTIYF	TGCGCCAGCAGCTTCACTTCACAGGCTAATGGAAACACCATATATTTT
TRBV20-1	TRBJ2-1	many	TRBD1	CSARDHRDRYNEQFF	TGCAGTGCTAGAGACCACCGGGACAGATACAATGAGCAGTTCTTC
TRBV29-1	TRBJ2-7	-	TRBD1	CSVVPGGGEQYF	TGCAGCGTTGTACCAGGGGGTGGCGAGCAGTACTTC
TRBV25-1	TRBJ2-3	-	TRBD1	CASSVPGRGLGADTQYF	TGTGCCAGCAGTGTCCCCGGCAGGGGGCTTGGGGCAGATACGCAGTATTTT
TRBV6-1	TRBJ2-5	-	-	CASSETRQVETQYF	TGTGCCAGCAGTGAAACCCGACAGGTGGAGACCCAGTACTTC
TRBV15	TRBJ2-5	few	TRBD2	CATSRDPAGGFQETQYF	TGTGCCACCAGCAGAGATCCAGCGGGAGGGTTCCAAGAGACCCAGTACTTC
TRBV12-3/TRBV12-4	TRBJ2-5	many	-	CASSRRLSSTFEETQYF	TGTGCCAGCAGTCGGCGCCTGAGCTCGACGTTTGAAGAGACCCAGTACTTC
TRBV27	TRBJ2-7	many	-	CASRPLGRSEQYF	TGTGCCAGCAGGCCTCTAGGAAGAAGCGAGCAGTACTTC
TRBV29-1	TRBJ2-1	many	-	CSVEAGSRSFDEQFF	TGCAGCGTTGAAGCAGGGTCCCGAAGCTTCGATGAGCAGTTCTTC
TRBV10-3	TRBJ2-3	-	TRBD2	CAISDSSGTTDTQYF	TGTGCCATCAGTGATTCTAGCGGGACCACAGATACGCAGTATTTT
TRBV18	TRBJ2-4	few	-	CASSPQGASRGNIQYF	TGTGCCAGCTCACCCCAGGGAGCGTCGAGGGGAAACATTCAGTACTTC
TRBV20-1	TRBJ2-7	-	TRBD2	CSARDAGAVYEQYF	TGCAGTGCTAGAGATGCGGGAGCGGTCTACGAGCAGTACTTC
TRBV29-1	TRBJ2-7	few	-	CSVQGQGGEQYF	TGCAGCGTTCAGGGGCAGGGAGGCGAGCAGTACTTC
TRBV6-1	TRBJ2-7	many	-	CASSEARGYEQYF	TGTGCCAGCAGTGAAGCGCGGGGCTACGAGCAGTACTTC
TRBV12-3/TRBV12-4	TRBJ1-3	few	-	CASRTVGNTIYF	TGTGCCAGCAGGACTGTTGGAAACACCATATATTTT
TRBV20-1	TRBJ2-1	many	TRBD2	CSARVYSGSSYNEQFF	TGCAGTGCTAGAGTCTATAGCGGGAGCTCCTACAATGAGCAGTTCTTC
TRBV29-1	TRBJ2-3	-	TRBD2	CSVVAGAHPSTDTQYF	TGCAGCGTTGTAGCGGGGGCTCACCCTAGCACAGATACGCAGTATTTT
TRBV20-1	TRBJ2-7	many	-	CSARAPAYEQYF	TGCAGTGCTAGAGCCCCCGCCTACGAGCAGTACTTC
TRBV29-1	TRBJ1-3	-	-	CSVRPGNTIYF	TGCAGCGTCAGACCTGGAAACACCATATATTTT
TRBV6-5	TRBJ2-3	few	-	CASSYAGRSTDTQYF	TGTGCCAGCAGTTACGCGGGCCGTAGCACAGATACGCAGTATTTT
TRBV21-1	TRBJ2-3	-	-	CASTPYLERSTDTQYF	TGTGCCAGTACCCCATACTTGGAGCGGAGCACAGATACGCAGTATTTT
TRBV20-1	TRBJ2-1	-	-	CSAASPSSYNEQFF	TGCAGTGCTGCATCCCCGAGCTCCTACAATGAGCAGTTCTTC
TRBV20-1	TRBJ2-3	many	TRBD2	CSARDPLAGGLSTDTQYF	TGCAGTGCTAGAGATCCACTAGCGGGGGGCCTGAGCACAGATACGCAGTATTTT
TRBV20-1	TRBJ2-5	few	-	CSASRIQETQYF	TGCAGTGCTAGTCGGATCCAAGAGACCCAGTACTTC
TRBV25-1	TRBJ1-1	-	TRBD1	CASKIGDREAFF	TGTGCCAGCAAGATCGGGGACAGAGAAGCTTTCTTT
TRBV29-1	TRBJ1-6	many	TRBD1	CSVRTGVYNSPLHF	TGCAGCGTCCGGACAGGAGTGTATAATTCACCCCTCCACTTT
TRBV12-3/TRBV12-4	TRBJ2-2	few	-	CASTQGGYNTGELFF	TGTGCCAGCACCCAGGGAGGTTATAACACCGGGGAGCTGTTTTTT
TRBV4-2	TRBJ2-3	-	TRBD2	CASSQVTSGENTQYF	TGTGCCAGCAGCCAAGTCACTAGCGGGGAAAATACGCAGTATTTT
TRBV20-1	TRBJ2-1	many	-	CSELSYNEQFF	TGCAGTGAACTTTCTTACAATGAGCAGTTCTTC
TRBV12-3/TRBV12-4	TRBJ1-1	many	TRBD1	CASSHLTGTANTEAFF	TGTGCCAGCAGTCACCTTACCGGGACAGCGAACACTGAAGCTTTCTTT
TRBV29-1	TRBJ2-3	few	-	CSVWGRGELTDTQYF	TGCAGCGTTTGGGGCAGGGGCGAGTTGACAGATACGCAGTATTTT
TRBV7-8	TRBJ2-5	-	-	CASSLAPTLAFKGPKETQYF	TGTGCCAGCAGCTTAGCTCCGACACTAGCTTTCAAGGGGCCGAAAGAGACCCAGTACTTC
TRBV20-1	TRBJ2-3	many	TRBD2	CSARLAGADTQYF	TGCAGTGCTAGACTAGCGGGAGCAGATACGCAGTATTTT
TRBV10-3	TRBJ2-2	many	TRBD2	CAISDTSGRLPNTGELFF	TGTGCCATCAGTGATACTAGCGGGAGACTACCGAACACCGGGGAGCTGTTTTTT
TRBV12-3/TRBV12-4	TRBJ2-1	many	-	CASSLDSQAYNEQFF	TGTGCCAGCAGTTTAGACTCCCAGGCCTACAATGAGCAGTTCTTC
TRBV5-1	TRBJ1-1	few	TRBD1	CASSLSWDRGYDTEAFF	TGCGCCAGCAGCTTGTCGTGGGACAGGGGTTATGACACTGAAGCTTTCTTT
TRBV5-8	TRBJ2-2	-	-	CASSLGTQYTGELFF	TGTGCCAGCAGCTTAGGGACACAGTACACCGGGGAGCTGTTTTTT
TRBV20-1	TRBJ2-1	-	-	CSARDPLANSYNEQFF	TGCAGTGCTAGAGATCCCCTAGCGAACTCCTACAATGAGCAGTTCTTC
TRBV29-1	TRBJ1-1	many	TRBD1	CSVEDRPGLRGTEAFF	TGCAGCGTTGAAGATCGGCCGGGACTCAGGGGGACTGAAGCTTTCTTT
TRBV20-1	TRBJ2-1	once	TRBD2	CSARVAGSSSYNEQFF	TGCAGTGCTAGGGTAGCGGGGTCGTCTTCCTACAATGAGCAGTTCTTC
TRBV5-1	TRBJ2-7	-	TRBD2	CASSLAAGVSYEQYF	TGCGCCAGCAGCTTGGCAGCGGGAGTCTCCTACGAGCAGTACTTC
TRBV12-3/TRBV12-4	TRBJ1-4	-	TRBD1	CASSPWDRGSEKLFF	TGTGCCAGCAGTCCATGGGACAGGGGGAGCGAAAAACTGTTTTTT
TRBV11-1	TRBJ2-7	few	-	CASSILIAYEQYF	TGTGCCAGCAGCATATTGATAGCCTACGAGCAGTACTTC
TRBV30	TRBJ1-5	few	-	CAWSVPGQPQHF	TGTGCCTGGAGTGTACCTGGTCAGCCCCAGCATTTT
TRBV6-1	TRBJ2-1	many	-	CASTHWGGGAPSSYNEQFF	TGTGCCAGCACCCACTGGGGAGGGGGCGCCCCCAGCTCCTACAATGAGCAGTTCTTC